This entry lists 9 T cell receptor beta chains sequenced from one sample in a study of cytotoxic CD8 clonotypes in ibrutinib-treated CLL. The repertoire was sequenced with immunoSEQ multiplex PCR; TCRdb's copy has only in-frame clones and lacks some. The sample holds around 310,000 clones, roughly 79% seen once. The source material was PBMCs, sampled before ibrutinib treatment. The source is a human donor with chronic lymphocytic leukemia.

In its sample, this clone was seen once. The CDR3 DNA reads as TGTGCCAGCAGTCCCCCCCTTAGCGGGACCACAGATACGCAGTATTTT. It specifies CASSPPLSGTTDTQYF. The chain uses TRBV28 and TRBJ2-3; 8 bases are a match to TRBD2. The CDR3 totals 16 residues. Germline V CDR1 and CDR2: MDHEN, SYDVKM. V shed 5 bases and J 2 bases; nucleotides not matched to a gene: 9.

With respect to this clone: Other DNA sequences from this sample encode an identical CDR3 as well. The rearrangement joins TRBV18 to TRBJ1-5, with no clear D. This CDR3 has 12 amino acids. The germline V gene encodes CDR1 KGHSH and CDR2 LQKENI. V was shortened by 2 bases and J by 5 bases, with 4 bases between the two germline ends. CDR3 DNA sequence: TGTGCCAGCTCACCAGGGGATCAGCCCCAGCATTTT. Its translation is CASSPGDQPQHF.

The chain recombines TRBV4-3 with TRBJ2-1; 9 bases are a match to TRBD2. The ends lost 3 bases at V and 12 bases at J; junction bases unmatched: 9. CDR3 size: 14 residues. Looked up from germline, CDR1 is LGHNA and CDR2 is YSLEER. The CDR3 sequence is CASSQREGSGGQFF. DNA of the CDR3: TGCGCCAGCAGCCAGCGGGAGGGTTCAGGCGGGCAGTTCTTC.

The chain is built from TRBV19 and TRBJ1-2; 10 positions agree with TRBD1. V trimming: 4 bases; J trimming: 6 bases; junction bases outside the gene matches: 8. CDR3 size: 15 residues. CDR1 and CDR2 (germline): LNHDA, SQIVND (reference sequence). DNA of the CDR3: TGTGCCAGTAGTACTCGGGACAGGGGAGGTAATGGCTACACCTTC. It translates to CASSTRDRGGNGYTF.

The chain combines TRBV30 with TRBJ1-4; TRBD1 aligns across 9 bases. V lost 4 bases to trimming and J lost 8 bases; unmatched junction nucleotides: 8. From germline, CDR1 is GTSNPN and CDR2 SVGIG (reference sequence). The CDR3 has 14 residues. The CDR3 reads CAWTLGTGSEKLFF. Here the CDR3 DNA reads TGTGCCTGGACCCTCGGGACAGGGTCCGAAAAACTGTTTTTT.

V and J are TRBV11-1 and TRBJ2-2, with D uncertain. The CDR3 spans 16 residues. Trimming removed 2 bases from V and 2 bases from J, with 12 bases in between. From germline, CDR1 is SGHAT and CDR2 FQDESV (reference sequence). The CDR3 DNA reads TGTGCCAGCAGCTTAATGGACCCACCAAACACCGGGGAGCTGTTTTTT. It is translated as CASSLMDPPNTGELFF. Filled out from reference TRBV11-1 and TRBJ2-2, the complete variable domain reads EAEVAQSPRYKITEKSQAVAFWCDPISGHATLYWYRQILGQGPELLVQFQDESVVDDSQLPKDRFSAERLKGVDSTLKIQPAELGDSAMYLCASSLMDPPNTGELFFGEGSRLTVL.

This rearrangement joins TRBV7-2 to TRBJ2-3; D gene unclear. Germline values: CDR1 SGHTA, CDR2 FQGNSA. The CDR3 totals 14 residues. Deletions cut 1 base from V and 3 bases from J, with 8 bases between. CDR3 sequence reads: CASSLVQSTDTQYF. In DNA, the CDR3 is TGTGCCAGCAGCTTAGTACAGTCGACAGATACGCAGTATTTT.

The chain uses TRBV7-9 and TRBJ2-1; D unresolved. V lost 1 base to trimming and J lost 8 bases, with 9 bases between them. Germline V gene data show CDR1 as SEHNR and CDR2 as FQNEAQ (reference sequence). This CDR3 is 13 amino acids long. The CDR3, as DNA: TGTGCCAGCAGCTTAGGGGGTAGTGATGAGCAGTTCTTC. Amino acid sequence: CASSLGGSDEQFF.

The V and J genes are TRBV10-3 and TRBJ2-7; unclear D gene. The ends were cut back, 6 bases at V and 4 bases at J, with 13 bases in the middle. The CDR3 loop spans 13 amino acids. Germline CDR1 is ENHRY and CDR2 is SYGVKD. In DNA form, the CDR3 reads TGTGCCATCAGAAAGATGTCCGGGTACGAGCAGTACTTC. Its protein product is CAIRKMSGYEQYF.